The 32 T cell receptor beta chains presented below share a single source sample, sequenced in a study of beta chain features in type 1 diabetes. The study's findings and limits: Moderate yet significant TCRB CDR3 shortening was seen in Type 1 diabetes patients in all four CD4+ subsets.

Sequencing targeted expressed TCRB transcripts, as all isolated RNA had been reverse transcribed. TCRdb keeps only in-frame clones here, not all; method: immunoSEQ multiplex PCR. The sample has 500,000 to 650,000 clones, roughly 12% seen once. Their antigen targets remain unknown. The sample consisted of naive CD4+ T cells from blood. These receptors were taken from a man aged 25-40 years with type 1 diabetes.

This clone has a count of ten or more. The CDR3 nucleotides read TGTGCCAGCAGCCCGGGGGGCCGGGACATTCAGTACTTC. Its translation: CASSPGGRDIQYF. V is TRBV7-9 and J is TRBJ2-4; D is perhaps TRBD2 (7 bases). This CDR3 is built from 13 residues. Germline assignment: CDR1 SEHNR and CDR2 FQNEAQ (reference sequence). Trimming removed 5 bases from V and 8 bases from J, with 13 bases in between.

This clone was recorded a few times. V and J are TRBV7-9 and TRBJ1-5, with D possibly TRBD1 on 5 matching bases. Germline V gene data show CDR1 as SEHNR and CDR2 as FQNEAQ (reference sequence). The V end lost 1 base, the J end lost 4 bases, and 8 bases lay between the germline ends. There are 14 residues in the CDR3. DNA for the CDR3: TGTGCCAGCAGCTTAGTCGAGGGGAATCAGCCCCAGCATTTT. It encodes CASSLVEGNQPQHF.

This clone was found a few times. The chain carries TRBV7-6 and TRBJ1-4; 7 bases are shared with TRBD1. The CDR3 has 16 amino acids. Germline V gene sequence: CDR1 SGHVS, CDR2 FNYEAQ. The V segment lost 5 bases and the J segment 7 bases; nucleotides outside the gene matches: 13. CDR3 residues: CASSLTQGTGSEKLFF. The CDR3 DNA reads TGTGCCAGCAGCCTCACACAGGGGACCGGGAGTGAAAAACTGTTTTTT. Variable domain in full (rest from reference TRBV7-6 and TRBJ1-4): GAGVSQSPRYKVTKRGQDVALRCDPISGHVSLYWYRQALGQGPEFLTYFNYEAQQDKSGLPNDRFSAERPEGSISTLTIQRTEQRDSAMYRCASSLTQGTGSEKLFFGSGTQLSVL.

This clone was seen a handful of times. This rearrangement joins TRBV18 to TRBJ2-7; D is unclear. Trimming removed 3 bases from V and 6 bases from J, with 15 bases in between. CDR1 is KGHSH and CDR2 is LQKENI in the germline V gene. This CDR3 has 14 amino acids. The CDR3 region is CASSPPGYVSEQYF. The CDR3 coding sequence is TGTGCCAGCTCACCGCCAGGATATGTTTCCGAGCAGTACTTC.

The chain combines TRBV27 with TRBJ1-3; 7 bases map to TRBD1. The V and J ends lost 5 bases and 2 bases, in that order; junction bases with no gene match: 9. CDR3 size: 16 residues. Germline CDR1 is MNHEY and CDR2 is SMNVEV (reference sequence). DNA of the CDR3: TGTGCCAGCAGTCCCACAGGGGTGTCAGCTGGAAACACCATATATTTT. Its protein product is CASSPTGVSAGNTIYF.

V usage is TRBV6-5 and J usage is TRBJ1-1, with D unclear. CDR3 length: 13 residues. The V gene lost 6 bases and the J gene lost 5 bases, with 13 bases spanning the gap. Germline CDR1 is MNHEY and CDR2 is SVGAGI. CDR3: CASSSGFGTEAFF. CDR3 nucleotides: TGTGCCAGCAGCTCCGGATTCGGGACTGAAGCTTTCTTT.

The chain has TRBV10-3 and TRBJ2-1; D is possibly TRBD1 or TRBD2 (5 bases each). CDR1 is ENHRY, CDR2 SYGVKD, per germline. This CDR3 region has 13 residues. The germline V and J ends were trimmed by 3 bases and 8 bases, with 11 bases remaining between them. The CDR3 bases are TGTGCCATCAGTGAACCGGGGACCGATGAGCAGTTCTTC. It encodes CAISEPGTDEQFF.

The CDR3 protein is CASSPPPGAKNIQYF. The CDR3 bases are TGTGCCAGCAGCCCGCCCCCCGGGGCCAAAAACATTCAGTACTTC. V usage is TRBV7-2 and J usage is TRBJ2-4; D uncertain. This CDR3 has 15 amino acids. The germline gives CDR1 SGHTA, CDR2 FQGNSA. Trimming removed 5 bases from V and 1 base from J, with 12 bases in between.

The chain joins TRBV7-2 to TRBJ1-6; D possibly corresponds to TRBD1 (6 bases). The V end was cut by 5 bases, the J end by 7 bases, with 18 bases between. The CDR3 extends over 16 amino acids. The V gene's germline CDR1 is SGHTA and CDR2 FQGNSA. The CDR3 reads CASSLDAGAGNSPLHF. CDR3 coding DNA: TGTGCCAGCAGCCTAGATGCAGGGGCAGGGAATTCACCCCTCCACTTT.

This clone was picked up a small number of times. The V call is TRBV9, the J call TRBJ2-2, with D possibly called TRBD1 or TRBD2 (5 bases each). The CDR3 has 18 residues. Germline CDR1 SGDLS, CDR2 YYNGEE. V lost 3 bases and J lost 4, with 22 bases in between. CDR3 DNA sequence: TGTGCCAGCAGCGAGCTAACCGGGGCCTCGGGATTCACCGGGGAGCTGTTTTTT. As protein: CASSELTGASGFTGELFF.

This clone came up a few times. The chain carries TRBV6-5 and TRBJ2-7; 11 nucleotides align to TRBD2. From germline, CDR1 is MNHEY and CDR2 SVGAGI. The CDR3 is 13 amino acids. The V segment lost 6 bases and the J segment 3 bases; nucleotides outside the gene matches: 1. CDR3 nucleotide sequence: TGTGCCAGCAGAGGGACTAGCGGCTACGAGCAGTACTTC. This translates into CASRGTSGYEQYF.

The rearrangement joins TRBV23-1 to TRBJ1-2; D perhaps matches TRBD1 (5 bases). TRBV23-1 is annotated as an ORF whose role is uncertain. V lost 2 bases to trimming and J lost 3 bases, with 13 bases between them. This CDR3 has 15 residues. CDR3 sequence (DNA): TGCGCCAGCAGTCAAAAGGGGAGTCGTGACTATGGCTACACCTTC. It specifies CASSQKGSRDYGYTF.

This clone has a handful of counts. This chain connects TRBV19 to TRBJ1-5; 9 bases map to TRBD1. CDR1 is LNHDA and CDR2 is SQIVND in the germline V gene (reference sequence). This CDR3 is built from 14 residues. Trimming removed 9 bases from V and 6 bases from J; junction bases left unmatched: 9. The CDR3 reads CASMQGTGSQPQHF. The CDR3 nucleotides read TGTGCCAGCATGCAGGGGACAGGGAGTCAGCCCCAGCATTTT.

This clone has only a few counts. V and J are TRBV28 and TRBJ2-1, with a weak D call TRBD1 (6 bases). The CDR3 is made up of 15 amino acids. The ends were cut back, 2 bases at V and 4 bases at J, with 12 bases in the middle. The V gene's germline CDR1 is MDHEN and CDR2 SYDVKM. Here the CDR3 DNA reads TGTGCCAGCAGTTTAGGACAGCCGGTATACAATGAGCAGTTCTTC. Translation gives CASSLGQPVYNEQFF.

This clone was detected only a few times. The chain uses TRBV28 and TRBJ2-3; no definite D call. The germline CDR1 and CDR2 sequences are MDHEN and SYDVKM. The CDR3 consists of 15 residues. The V end lost 2 bases, the J end lost 0 bases, and 9 bases lay between the germline ends. CDR3 residues: CASSLVQHSTDTQYF. CDR3 sequence (DNA): TGTGCCAGCAGTTTAGTGCAGCATAGCACAGATACGCAGTATTTT. Drawing the rest from reference TRBV28 and TRBJ2-3, the complete variable domain is DVKVTQSSRYLVKRTGEKVFLECVQDMDHENMFWYRQDPGLGLRLIYFSYDVKMKEKGDIPEGYSVSREKKERFSLILESASTNQTSMYLCASSLVQHSTDTQYFGPGTRLTVL.

In this sample, this clone turned up a few times. The chain links TRBV2 to TRBJ2-7, with a weak D call TRBD1 (5 bases). The germline V gene encodes CDR1 SNHLY and CDR2 FYNNEI. CDR3 length: 12 residues. V lost 7 bases, J lost 3 bases, and 10 bases lay in between. CDR3 residues: CASKGDDYEQYF. In nucleotides, the CDR3 is TGTGCCAGCAAAGGGGATGACTACGAGCAGTACTTC.

This clone showed up just a few times. The rearrangement links TRBV30 to TRBJ2-5; 7 bases match TRBD2. The J call is doubtful: the DNA matches TRBJ2-7 better. This CDR3 is 14 amino acids long. Germline lookup yields CDR1 GTSNPN and CDR2 SVGIG (reference sequence). CDR3 in DNA: TGTGCCTGGAGTGCAGGGAGGGGTGCCTACGAGCAGTACTTC. Encoded protein: CAWSAGRGAYEQYF.

The table lists this clone with a few counts. This chain joins TRBV7-2 and TRBJ2-7, with TRBD2 matching 8 bases. Per the germline V gene, CDR1 is SGHTA and CDR2 is FQGNSA. The CDR3 contains 16 residues. V trimming: 2 bases; J trimming: 2 bases; junction bases outside the gene matches: 8. The CDR3 DNA reads TGTGCCAGCAGCTTACCTAGCGGGTTGGGTACCTACGAGCAGTACTTC. Translating gives CASSLPSGLGTYEQYF.

DNA of the CDR3: TGTGCCAGCAGCCAATTAGGGGATCAGCCCCAGCATTTT. It yields the protein CASSQLGDQPQHF. V usage is TRBV4-2 and J usage is TRBJ1-5; the D gene is possibly TRBD1 (5 bases). Trimming cost V 2 bases and J 5 bases, with 7 bases left between them. Per the germline V gene, CDR1 is LGHNA and CDR2 is YNFKEQ. The CDR3 totals 13 residues.

This clone was observed a handful of times. J is TRBJ2-3 and V is TRBV6-5, with D maybe TRBD2 (6 bases). CDR3 length equals 15 residues. V lost 2 bases to trimming and J lost 1 base, with 10 bases between them. The germline V gene encodes CDR1 MNHEY and CDR2 SVGAGI. CDR3 nucleotides: TGTGCCAGCAGTTACGCGCGGAGGGGCACAGATACGCAGTATTTT. Translating gives CASSYARRGTDTQYF.

This clone was detected only a few times. V usage is TRBV4-3 and J usage is TRBJ2-1, with 7 bases fitting TRBD1. The junction had 2 bases not matched to a gene; V was cut back by 3 bases and J by 3 bases. This CDR3 has 14 amino acids. Germline assignment: CDR1 LGHNA and CDR2 YSLEER. CDR3 sequence (DNA): TGCGCCAGCAGCCAGACAGGGCGCTACAATGAGCAGTTCTTC. Encoded protein: CASSQTGRYNEQFF.

This clone was seen only a few times. V gene TRBV19 combines with J gene TRBJ1-2; the match to TRBD1 covers 7 bases. The CDR3 runs to 14 residues. The V gene's germline CDR1 is LNHDA and CDR2 SQIVND (reference sequence). V was pared by 7 bases and J by 3 bases, with 8 bases of the junction left unmatched. CDR3 sequence reads: CASKGTVAYYGYTF. CDR3 coding DNA: TGTGCCAGTAAAGGGACAGTCGCTTACTATGGCTACACCTTC.

This clone was observed a few times. This rearrangement joins TRBV7-8 to TRBJ1-1; D unclear. The length of the CDR3 is 15 residues. The germline V gene encodes CDR1 SGHVS and CDR2 FQNEAQ. V gave up 5 bases and J gave up 0 bases, with 13 bases separating them. The CDR3 region is CASSGRDGLNTEAFF. The CDR3 coding sequence is TGTGCCAGCAGCGGCCGCGACGGTCTGAACACTGAAGCTTTCTTT.

The J gene is TRBJ1-6, the V gene TRBV5-4; perhaps TRBD1 as D (5 bases). The CDR3 contains 16 residues. CDR1 is SGHNT, CDR2 YYREEE, per germline (reference sequence). V gave up 1 base and J gave up 10 bases, with 18 bases separating them. The CDR3, as DNA: TGTGCCAGCAGCTTGTTTGGGGCAGGGAAAACGTCACCCCTCCACTTT. It is translated as CASSLFGAGKTSPLHF.

This clone was recorded a few times. The chain uses TRBV27 and TRBJ2-2; D is unclear. CDR3 length: 12 amino acids. Trimming cost V 3 bases and J 6 bases, with 5 bases left between them. Germline V gene data show CDR1 as MNHEY and CDR2 as SMNVEV (reference sequence). The CDR3 loop is CASSFRPGELFF. For the CDR3, the DNA is TGTGCCAGCAGTTTCAGGCCCGGGGAGCTGTTTTTT.

This clone was counted only a few times. Other nucleotide sequences from this sample produce the same CDR3. The CDR3 sequence: CASSQGGSGANVLTF. In DNA, the CDR3 is TGCGCCAGCAGCCAAGGAGGGTCTGGGGCCAACGTCCTGACTTTC. This chain connects TRBV4-3 to TRBJ2-6; possible D gene TRBD2, 5 bases. Germline CDR1 is LGHNA and CDR2 is YSLEER. The CDR3 runs to 15 residues. The germline V and J ends were trimmed by 1 base and 1 base, with 5 bases remaining between them.

The rearrangement links TRBV29-1 to TRBJ2-5; D is perhaps TRBD1 (6 bases). The CDR3 covers 12 residues. V was cut by 7 bases and J by 2 bases, with 11 bases left in between. The germline V gene has CDR1 SQVTM and CDR2 ANQGSEA. CDR3 amino acids: CSAEGVQETQYF. CDR3 DNA sequence: TGCAGCGCCGAGGGGGTACAAGAGACCCAGTACTTC.

The sample holds a few counts of this clone. The chain links TRBV27 to TRBJ2-2; TRBD2 matches at 11 bases. The CDR3 length is 17 residues. V trimming: 8 bases; J trimming: 5 bases; junction bases outside the gene matches: 13. CDR1 is MNHEY, CDR2 SMNVEV, per germline (reference sequence). In DNA, the CDR3 is TGTGCCAGCTCGGGACGACTAGCGGGGTCGGGGACCGGGGAGCTGTTTTTT. This gives the protein CASSGRLAGSGTGELFF.

The V call is TRBV5-1, the J call TRBJ2-5; D gene unclear. Per germline, CDR1 SGHRS and CDR2 YFSETQ. CDR3 length equals 13 residues. V lost 0 bases and J lost 4, with 7 bases in between. DNA of the CDR3: TGCGCCAGCAGCTTGGGGACGGGAGAGACCCAGTACTTC. This gives the protein CASSLGTGETQYF.

This clone was seen more than once but under ten times. The J gene is TRBJ1-4, the V gene TRBV29-1; TRBD1 matches 9 bases. The CDR3 is 14 amino acids. Per germline, CDR1 SQVTM and CDR2 ANQGSEA. Unmatched junction bases numbered 7, after V lost 3 bases and J lost 8 bases. CDR3 DNA sequence: TGCAGCGTTGATTCGGGACAGGGTCTCGAAAAACTGTTTTTT. It yields the protein CSVDSGQGLEKLFF.

The chain links TRBV7-9 to TRBJ1-3, with a tentative D call TRBD1 (5 bases). The V gene lost 5 bases and the J gene lost 4 bases, with 15 bases spanning the gap. From germline, CDR1 is SEHNR and CDR2 FQNEAQ (reference sequence). This CDR3 region has 15 residues. For the CDR3, the DNA is TGTGCCAGCAGCCCAGCCGGGGGTTACGGAAACACCATATATTTT. Translated: CASSPAGGYGNTIYF.

This clone turned up a few times. The chain uses TRBV9 and TRBJ1-4; D unclear. There are 15 residues in the CDR3. CDR1 is SGDLS and CDR2 is YYNGEE in the germline V gene. V lost 3 bases, J lost 0 bases, and 9 bases lay in between. The CDR3 region is CASSANIATNEKLFF. In DNA, the CDR3 is TGTGCCAGCAGCGCGAACATCGCAACTAATGAAAAACTGTTTTTT.